These 2 T cell receptor beta chains came from one sample sequenced in a study of T-cell reconstitution after alpha-beta-depleted transplantation in children. Library preparation (for TCRbeta) was performed with unique molecular identifiers. TCRdb reprocessed the PCR reads with MiXCR, giving one entry per CDR3 protein. The repertoire consists of around 300,000 distinct CDR3 sequences, with around a tenth occurring once and the leading ten covering less than 25%. This material consisted of peripheral blood, taken 180 days after TCRalphabeta/CD19-depleted stem cell transplant. These receptors all come from a male patient aged 2 to 10 who had a stem cell transplant for chronic granulomatous disease, so the T cells may come from the graft donor.

In its sample, this clonotype was seen many times. This sequence joins TRBV20-1 and TRBJ2-7, with D possibly TRBD1 on 6 matching bases. Germline-derived CDR1 and CDR2 are DFQATT and SNEGSKA (reference sequence). The CDR3 extends over 13 amino acids. The V end was cut by 4 bases, the J end by 6 bases, with 16 bases between. The CDR3 bases are TGCAGTGCTACCACAGGGTTGAGATTCGAGCAGTACTTC. Translated, it gives CSATTGLRFEQYF.

This clonotype was picked up many times. The chain links TRBV5-1 to TRBJ2-5; TRBD1 or TRBD2 may be the D gene (6 bases each). Trimming pared 3 bases from V and 1 base from J, leaving 10 bases between. Germline V gene data show CDR1 as SGHRS and CDR2 as YFSETQ. This CDR3 is built from 14 residues. DNA of the CDR3: TGCGCCAGCAGCTCTGAGGGGGGCCAAGAGACCCAGTACTTC. Translated: CASSSEGGQETQYF. Full variable domain (missing parts from reference TRBV5-1 and TRBJ2-5): KAGVTQTPRYLIKTRGQQVTLSCSPISGHRSVSWYQQTPGQGLQFLFEYFSETQRNKGNFPGRFSGRQFSNSRSEMNVSTLELGDSALYLCASSSEGGQETQYFGPGTRLLVL.